This T cell receptor (beta chain) derives from a study of T cells in Graves' hyperthyroidism and ophthalmopathy. The investigators amplified TCR beta CDR3 regions from RNA transcripts. The TCR CDR3 first-round RT-PCR relied on the HTBI primer set. TCRdb independently ran MiXCR on the multiplex PCR reads; one entry per CDR3 protein. The table has 610,000 or so distinct CDR3 sequences, 46% seen once. This clonotype has only a few counts. V was cut by 4 bases and J by 4 bases, with 11 bases left in between. In germline, CDR1 is SEHNR, CDR2 FQNEAQ (reference sequence). CDR3 length: 14 amino acids. Any patient presenting with uncontrolled infection, other autoimmune disease, pregnancy or lactation was left out.

The receptor was isolated from a woman younger than 35 with Graves' hyperthyroidism. The sequenced material came from peripheral blood or thyroid tissue (not recorded which). This rearrangement joins TRBV7-9 to TRBJ1-5, with D possibly being TRBD1 (5 bases). The CDR3 sequence is CASSSGGGNQPQHF. The CDR3 nucleotides read TGTGCCAGCAGCTCGGGGGGGGGTAATCAGCCCCAGCATTTT.